This T cell receptor (beta chain) comes out of a study of T cells in tuberculosis. Sequenced by immunoSEQ multiplex PCR; TCRdb stores in-frame clones only, minus some. The sample holds over 40,000 clones, roughly 95% seen once. The study's findings and limits: Using the GMM-specific repertoire gave about 85% accuracy versus 60% to 70% with motifs.

Per the germline V gene, CDR1 is SGHTA and CDR2 is FQGNSA. CDR3 size: 14 residues. V was clipped by 1 base and J by 6 bases, with 11 bases between them. Concerning this clone: As yet, its antigen is unknown.

This TCR was sampled from a donor between 5 and 29 years old with latent tuberculosis or without tuberculosis infection. The specimen sequenced was PBMCs. V and J are TRBV7-2 and TRBJ2-3; TRBD1 is a possible D gene (5 bases). In nucleotides, the CDR3 is TGTGCCAGCAGCTTAGACAGGAATAAGGATACGCAGTATTTT. Encoded protein: CASSLDRNKDTQYF.